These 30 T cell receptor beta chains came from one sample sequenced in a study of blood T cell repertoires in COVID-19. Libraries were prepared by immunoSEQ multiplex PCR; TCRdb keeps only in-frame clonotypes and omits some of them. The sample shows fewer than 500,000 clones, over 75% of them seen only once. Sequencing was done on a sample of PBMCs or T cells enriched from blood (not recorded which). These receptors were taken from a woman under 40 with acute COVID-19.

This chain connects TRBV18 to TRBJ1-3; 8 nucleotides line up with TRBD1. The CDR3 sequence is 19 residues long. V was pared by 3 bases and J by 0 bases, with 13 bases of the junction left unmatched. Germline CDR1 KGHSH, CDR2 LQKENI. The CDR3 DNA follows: TGTGCCAGCTCACCGTCGGGACAGGCCCGAATTAGCTCTGGAAACACCATATATTTT. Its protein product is CASSPSGQARISSGNTIYF.

CDR3 nucleotide sequence: TGCAGTGCTAGTTCTAGCGGGGGCTACAATGAGCAGTTCTTC. Translation: CSASSSGGYNEQFF. V usage is TRBV20-1 and J usage is TRBJ2-1; the match to TRBD2 covers 10 bases. This CDR3 has 14 amino acids. The V and J ends lost 3 bases and 3 bases, in that order; junction bases with no gene match: 2. CDR1 is DFQATT and CDR2 is SNEGSKA in the germline V gene (reference sequence).

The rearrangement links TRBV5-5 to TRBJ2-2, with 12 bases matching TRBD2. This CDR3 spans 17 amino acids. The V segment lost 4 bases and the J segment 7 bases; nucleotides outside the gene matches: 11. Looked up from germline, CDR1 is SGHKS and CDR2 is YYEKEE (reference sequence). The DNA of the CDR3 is TGTGCCAGCAGCCCCCGCCCTAGCGGGGGGGGAGGCGGGGAGCTGTTTTTT. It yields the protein CASSPRPSGGGGGELFF. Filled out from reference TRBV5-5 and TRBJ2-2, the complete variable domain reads DAGVTQSPTHLIKTRGQQVTLRCSPISGHKSVSWYQQVLGQGPQFIFQYYEKEERGRGNFPDRFSARQFPNYSSELNVNALLLGDSALYLCASSPRPSGGGGGELFFGEGSRLTVL.

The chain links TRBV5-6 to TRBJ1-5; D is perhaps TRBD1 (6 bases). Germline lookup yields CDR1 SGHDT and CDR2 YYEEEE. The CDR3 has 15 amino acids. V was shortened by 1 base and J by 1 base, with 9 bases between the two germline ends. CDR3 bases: TGTGCCAGCAGCTTGTGGCAGGGGAGCAATCAGCCCCAGCATTTT. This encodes CASSLWQGSNQPQHF.

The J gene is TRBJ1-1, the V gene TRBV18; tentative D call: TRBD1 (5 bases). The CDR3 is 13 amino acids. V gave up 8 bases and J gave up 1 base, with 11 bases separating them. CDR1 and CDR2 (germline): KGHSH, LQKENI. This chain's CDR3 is CASRNDRNTEAFF. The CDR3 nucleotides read TGTGCCAGCAGAAACGACAGGAACACTGAAGCTTTCTTT.

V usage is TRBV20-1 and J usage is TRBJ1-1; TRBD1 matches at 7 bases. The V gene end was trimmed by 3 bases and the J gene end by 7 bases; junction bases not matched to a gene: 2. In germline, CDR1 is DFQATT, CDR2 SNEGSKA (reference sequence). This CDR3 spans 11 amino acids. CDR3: CSARDRFEAFF. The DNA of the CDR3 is TGCAGTGCTAGGGACAGGTTTGAAGCTTTCTTT.

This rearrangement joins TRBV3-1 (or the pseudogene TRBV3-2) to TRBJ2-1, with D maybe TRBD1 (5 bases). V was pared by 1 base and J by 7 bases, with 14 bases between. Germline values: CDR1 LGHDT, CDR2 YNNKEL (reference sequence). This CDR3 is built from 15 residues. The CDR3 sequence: CASSQVSLGDNEQFF. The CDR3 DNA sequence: TGTGCCAGCAGCCAAGTCTCTTTAGGGGATAATGAGCAGTTCTTC.

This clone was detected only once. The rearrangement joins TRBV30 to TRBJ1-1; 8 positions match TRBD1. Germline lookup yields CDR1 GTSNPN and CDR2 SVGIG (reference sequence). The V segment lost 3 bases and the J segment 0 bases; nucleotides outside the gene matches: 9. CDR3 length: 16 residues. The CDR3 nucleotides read TGTGCCTGGAGAAGACAGGGGCGGATCATGAACACTGAAGCTTTCTTT. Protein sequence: CAWRRQGRIMNTEAFF.

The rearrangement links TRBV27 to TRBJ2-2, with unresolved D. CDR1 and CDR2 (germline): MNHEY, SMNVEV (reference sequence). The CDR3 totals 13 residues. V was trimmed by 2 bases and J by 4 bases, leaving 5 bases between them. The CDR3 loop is CASSLTGTGELFF. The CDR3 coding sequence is TGTGCCAGCAGTTTAACGGGCACCGGGGAGCTGTTTTTT.

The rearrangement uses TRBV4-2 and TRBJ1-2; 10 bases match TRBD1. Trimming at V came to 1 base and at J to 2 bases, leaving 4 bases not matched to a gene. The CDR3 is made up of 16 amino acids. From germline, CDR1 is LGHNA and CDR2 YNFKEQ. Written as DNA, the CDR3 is TGTGCCAGCAGCCAAGCCGACAGGGGGCGGAACTATGGCTACACCTTC. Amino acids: CASSQADRGRNYGYTF.

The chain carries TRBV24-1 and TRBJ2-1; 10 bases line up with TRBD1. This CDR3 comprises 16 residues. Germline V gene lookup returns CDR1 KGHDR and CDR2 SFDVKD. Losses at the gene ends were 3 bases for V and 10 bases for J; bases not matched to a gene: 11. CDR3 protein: CATSDATGTGVREQFF. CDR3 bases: TGTGCCACCAGTGATGCGACCGGGACAGGGGTGAGGGAGCAGTTCTTC.

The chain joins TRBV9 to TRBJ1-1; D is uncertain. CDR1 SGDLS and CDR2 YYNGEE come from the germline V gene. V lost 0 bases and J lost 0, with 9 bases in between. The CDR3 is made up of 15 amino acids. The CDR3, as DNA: TGTGCCAGCAGCGTAGTATCCGAGGTGAACACTGAAGCTTTCTTT. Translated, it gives CASSVVSEVNTEAFF.

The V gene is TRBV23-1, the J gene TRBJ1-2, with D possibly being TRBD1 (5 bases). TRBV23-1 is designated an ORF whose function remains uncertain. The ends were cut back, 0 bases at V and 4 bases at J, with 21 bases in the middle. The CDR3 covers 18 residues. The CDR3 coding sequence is TGCGCCAGCAGTCAATCGGTGGTGCAGGGAGGCCACCGCTATGGCTACACCTTC. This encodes CASSQSVVQGGHRYGYTF.

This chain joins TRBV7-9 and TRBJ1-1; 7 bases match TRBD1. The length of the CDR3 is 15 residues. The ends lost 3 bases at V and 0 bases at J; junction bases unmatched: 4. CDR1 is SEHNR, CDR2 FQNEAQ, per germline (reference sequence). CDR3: CASSFRTGVNTEAFF. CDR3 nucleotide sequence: TGTGCCAGCAGCTTCCGGACAGGTGTGAACACTGAAGCTTTCTTT.

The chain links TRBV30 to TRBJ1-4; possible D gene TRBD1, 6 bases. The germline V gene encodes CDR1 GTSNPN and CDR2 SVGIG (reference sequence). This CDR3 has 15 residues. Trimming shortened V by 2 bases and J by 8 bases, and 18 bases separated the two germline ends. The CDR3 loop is CAWSFPGGRGEKLFF. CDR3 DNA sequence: TGTGCCTGGAGTTTCCCGGGGGGCCGGGGCGAAAAACTGTTTTTT.

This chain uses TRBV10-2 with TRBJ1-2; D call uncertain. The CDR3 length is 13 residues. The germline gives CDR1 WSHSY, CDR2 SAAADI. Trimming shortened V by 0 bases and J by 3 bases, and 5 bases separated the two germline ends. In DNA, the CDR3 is TGCGCCAGCAGTGAGTCGACATACTATGGCTACACCTTC. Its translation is CASSESTYYGYTF.

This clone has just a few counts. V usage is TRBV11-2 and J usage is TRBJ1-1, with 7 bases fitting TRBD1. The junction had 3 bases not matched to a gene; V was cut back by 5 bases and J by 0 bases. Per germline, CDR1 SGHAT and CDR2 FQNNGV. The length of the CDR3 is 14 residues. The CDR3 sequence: CASSQGVLNTEAFF. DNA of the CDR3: TGTGCCAGCAGCCAGGGGGTACTGAACACTGAAGCTTTCTTT.

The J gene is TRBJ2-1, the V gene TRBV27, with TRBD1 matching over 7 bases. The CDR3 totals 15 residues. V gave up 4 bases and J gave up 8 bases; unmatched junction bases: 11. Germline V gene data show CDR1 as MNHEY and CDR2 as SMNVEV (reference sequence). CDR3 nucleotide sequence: TGTGCCAGCAGTTGGGACAGACGGGCTGGGGATGAGCAGTTCTTC. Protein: CASSWDRRAGDEQFF.

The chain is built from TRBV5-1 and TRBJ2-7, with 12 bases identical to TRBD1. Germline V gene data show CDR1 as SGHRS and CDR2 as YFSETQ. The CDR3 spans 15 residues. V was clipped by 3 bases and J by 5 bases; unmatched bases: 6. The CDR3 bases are TGCGCCAGCAGCTACGGGACAGGGGGCTTCGACGAGCAGTACTTC. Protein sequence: CASSYGTGGFDEQYF.

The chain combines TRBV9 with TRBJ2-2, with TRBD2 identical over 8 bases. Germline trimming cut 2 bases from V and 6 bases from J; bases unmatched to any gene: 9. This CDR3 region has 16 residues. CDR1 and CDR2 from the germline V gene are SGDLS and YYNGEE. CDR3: CASSVIDGAGAGELFF. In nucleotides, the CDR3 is TGTGCCAGCAGCGTTATCGACGGAGCGGGGGCCGGGGAGCTGTTTTTT.

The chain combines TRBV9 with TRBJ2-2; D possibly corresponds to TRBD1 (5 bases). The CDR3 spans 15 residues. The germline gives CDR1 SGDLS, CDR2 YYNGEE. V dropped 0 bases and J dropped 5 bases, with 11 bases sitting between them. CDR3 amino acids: CASSVGAGWTGELFF. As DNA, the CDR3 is TGTGCCAGCAGCGTAGGCGCAGGGTGGACCGGGGAGCTGTTTTTT.

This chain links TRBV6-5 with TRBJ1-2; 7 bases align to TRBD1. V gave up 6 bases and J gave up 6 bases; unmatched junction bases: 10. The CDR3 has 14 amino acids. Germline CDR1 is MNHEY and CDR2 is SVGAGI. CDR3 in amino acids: CASRGRGEIHGYTF. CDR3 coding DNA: TGTGCCAGCAGGGGCAGGGGGGAGATACATGGCTACACCTTC.

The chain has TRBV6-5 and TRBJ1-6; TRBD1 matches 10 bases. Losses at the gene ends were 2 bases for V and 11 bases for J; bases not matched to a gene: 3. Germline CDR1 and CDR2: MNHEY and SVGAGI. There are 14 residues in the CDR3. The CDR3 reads CASSYGQGVTPLHF. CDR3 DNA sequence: TGTGCCAGCAGTTACGGACAGGGGGTAACACCCCTCCACTTT.

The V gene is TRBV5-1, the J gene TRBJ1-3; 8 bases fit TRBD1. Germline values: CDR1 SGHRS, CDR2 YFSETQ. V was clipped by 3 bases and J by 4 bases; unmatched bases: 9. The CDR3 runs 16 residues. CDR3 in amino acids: CASSSDRALFGNTIYF. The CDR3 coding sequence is TGCGCCAGCAGCTCGGACAGGGCGCTGTTCGGAAACACCATATATTTT.

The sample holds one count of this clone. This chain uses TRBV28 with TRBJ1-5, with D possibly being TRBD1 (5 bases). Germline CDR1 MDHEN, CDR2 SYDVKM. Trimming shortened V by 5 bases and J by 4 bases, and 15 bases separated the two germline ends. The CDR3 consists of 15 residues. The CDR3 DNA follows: TGTGCCAGCAGTCCCCCTTCAGGGCTTAATCAGCCCCAGCATTTT. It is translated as CASSPPSGLNQPQHF.

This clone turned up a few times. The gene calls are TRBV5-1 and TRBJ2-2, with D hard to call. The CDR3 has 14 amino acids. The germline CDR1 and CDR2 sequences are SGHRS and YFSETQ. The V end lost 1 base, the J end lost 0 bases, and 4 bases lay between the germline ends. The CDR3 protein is CASSLTANTGELFF. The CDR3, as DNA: TGCGCCAGCAGCTTGACAGCGAACACCGGGGAGCTGTTTTTT.

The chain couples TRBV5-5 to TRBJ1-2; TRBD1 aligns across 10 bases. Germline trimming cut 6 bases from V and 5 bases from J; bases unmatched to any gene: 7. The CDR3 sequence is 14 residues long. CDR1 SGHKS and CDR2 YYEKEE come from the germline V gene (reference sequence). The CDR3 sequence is CASNRGQGVYGYTF. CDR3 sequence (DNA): TGTGCCAGCAACCGAGGACAGGGGGTGTATGGCTACACCTTC.

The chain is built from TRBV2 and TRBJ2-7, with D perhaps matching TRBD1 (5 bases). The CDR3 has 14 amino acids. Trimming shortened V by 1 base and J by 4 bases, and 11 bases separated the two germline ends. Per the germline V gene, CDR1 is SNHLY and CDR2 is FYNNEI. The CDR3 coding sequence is TGTGCCAGCAGTGAAGGAAGGGGAAGGTACGAGCAGTACTTC. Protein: CASSEGRGRYEQYF.

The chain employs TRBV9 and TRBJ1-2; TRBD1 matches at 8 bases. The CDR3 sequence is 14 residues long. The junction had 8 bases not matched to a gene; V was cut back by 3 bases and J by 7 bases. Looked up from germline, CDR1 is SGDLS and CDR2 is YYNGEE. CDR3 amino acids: CASSAGTGGGGYTF. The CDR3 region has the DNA TGTGCCAGCAGCGCGGGGACAGGTGGCGGTGGCTACACCTTC. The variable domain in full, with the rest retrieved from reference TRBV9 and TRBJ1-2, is DSGVTQTPKHLITATGQRVTLRCSPRSGDLSVYWYQQSLDQGLQFLIQYYNGEERAKGNILERFSAQQFPDLHSELNLSSLELGDSALYFCASSAGTGGGGYTFGSGTRLTVV.

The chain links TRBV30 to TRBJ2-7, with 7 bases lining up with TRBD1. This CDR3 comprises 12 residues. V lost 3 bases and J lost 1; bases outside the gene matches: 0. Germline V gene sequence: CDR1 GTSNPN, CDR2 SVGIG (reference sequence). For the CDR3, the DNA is TGTGCCTGGAGGACAGGGTCCTACGAGCAGTACTTC. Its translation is CAWRTGSYEQYF.